Sequencing of this T cell receptor (beta chain) was carried out in a study of molecular identifiers for immune sequencing clone quantification. Germline CDR1 and CDR2: MGHRA and YSYEKL. This CDR3 region has 15 residues. Trimming stripped 4 bases from V and 4 bases from J, with 16 bases between. Sorting defined naive CD8 T cells as CD8+CD4-CCR7+CD45RA+. At least ten counts were recorded for this clonotype. Each CDR3 protein is one row after TCRdb ran MiXCR on the PCR reads. Here the sample spans about 320,000 distinct CDR3 sequences, over 20% being singletons. This sequence joins TRBV4-1 and TRBJ1-1; D is possibly TRBD1 (6 bases). The TCR sequence derives from a human donor in good health. Some libraries in this study had Jurkat cell RNA spiked in. The sequencing sample was made of naive CD8+ T cells from blood, with Jurkat cell RNA spiked in. Noted subset: FACS-sorted CD8+CD4-CCR7+CD45RA+ naive T cells. This CDR3 is CASSREPTGFTEAFF. The CDR3 DNA follows: TGCGCCAGCAGCCGAGAACCGACAGGTTTCACTGAAGCTTTCTTT.